These 22 T cell receptor beta chains originate from one sample sequenced in a study of T cells after yellow fever vaccination. Each CDR3 protein is one row after TCRdb ran MiXCR on the 5' RACE reads. The data hold approximately 550,000 distinct CDR3 sequences, with 15% to 20% observed a single time. The sample consisted of PBMCs, taken 15 days after the yellow fever booster vaccination. All receptors derive from a man aged 25-45 years who received the YFV17D yellow fever vaccine.

V usage is TRBV20-1 and J usage is TRBJ2-5; TRBD1 matches 10 bases. CDR3 length: 14 residues. The germline V gene encodes CDR1 DFQATT and CDR2 SNEGSKA (reference sequence). Trimming at V came to 1 base and at J to 4 bases, leaving 3 bases not matched to a gene. The CDR3 protein is CSARADRGTETQYF. DNA for the CDR3: TGCAGTGCTAGAGCGGACAGGGGGACAGAGACCCAGTACTTC.

This clonotype has only a few counts. This chain links TRBV15 with TRBJ1-2; D call uncertain. The germline CDR1 and CDR2 sequences are LNHNV and YYDKDF (reference sequence). The CDR3 runs 14 residues. V was pared by 0 bases and J by 2 bases, with 7 bases between. CDR3 region: CATSRDYGNYGYTF. The DNA for the CDR3 is TGTGCCACCAGCAGAGATTACGGAAACTATGGCTACACCTTC.

This clonotype has only a few counts. This chain links TRBV7-2 with TRBJ2-3; D gene ambiguous. V gave up 5 bases and J gave up 1 base, with 10 bases separating them. CDR3 length equals 14 residues. Germline loops: CDR1 SGHTA, CDR2 FQGNSA. The CDR3 sequence: CASSPTDGTDTQYF. The CDR3 DNA reads TGTGCCAGCAGCCCCACGGACGGCACAGATACGCAGTATTTT.

This clonotype was observed a few times. V is TRBV27 and J is TRBJ2-1; possibly TRBD1 for D (5 bases). This CDR3 has 15 residues. V was trimmed by 7 bases and J by 5 bases, leaving 18 bases between them. The germline V gene has CDR1 MNHEY and CDR2 SMNVEV (reference sequence). CDR3 nucleotides: TGTGCCAGCAAAAGCAGGGTTCCCCGGGACAATGAGCAGTTCTTC. It encodes CASKSRVPRDNEQFF.

This clonotype was detected only a few times. This sequence joins TRBV6-1 and TRBJ1-2; a weak D match, TRBD1 (6 bases). Trimming took off 7 bases at V and 5 bases at J, with 20 bases between the two ends. Looked up from germline, CDR1 is MNHNS and CDR2 is SASEGT. This CDR3 has 15 amino acids. The CDR3 loop is CASTTLAGGEYGYTF. CDR3 in DNA: TGTGCCAGCACCACCCTCGCGGGGGGCGAATATGGCTACACCTTC.

This clonotype was counted only a few times. V is TRBV6-1 and J is TRBJ2-5; 7 bases fit TRBD2. The germline V gene has CDR1 MNHNS and CDR2 SASEGT. This CDR3 region has 13 residues. The V gene end was trimmed by 6 bases and the J gene end by 5 bases; junction bases not matched to a gene: 6. In nucleotides, the CDR3 is TGTGCCAGCAGAACTCAGGGAGGGGAGACCCAGTACTTC. It translates to CASRTQGGETQYF.

The V and J genes are TRBV20-1 and TRBJ2-1; D may match TRBD1 or TRBD2 (6 bases each). Germline V CDR1 and CDR2: DFQATT, SNEGSKA (reference sequence). The V end lost 0 bases, the J end lost 4 bases, and 13 bases lay between the germline ends. The CDR3 spans 15 residues. This chain's CDR3 is CSARDWRGEYNEQFF. CDR3 DNA sequence: TGCAGTGCTAGAGATTGGAGGGGGGAGTACAATGAGCAGTTCTTC.

The V call is TRBV7-3, the J call TRBJ2-2, with D perhaps matching TRBD2 (6 bases). Looked up from germline, CDR1 is SGHTA and CDR2 is FQGTGA. Trimming pared 5 bases from V and 2 bases from J, leaving 9 bases between. This CDR3 is 14 amino acids long. For the CDR3, the DNA is TGTGCCAGCAGCCGGGGACTTAACACCGGGGAGCTGTTTTTT. Protein product: CASSRGLNTGELFF.

This clonotype occurred a few times. The chain couples TRBV4-3 to TRBJ2-2, with unresolved D. The germline V and J ends were trimmed by 1 base and 0 bases, with 6 bases remaining between them. Germline V gives CDR1 LGHNA, CDR2 YSLEER. CDR3 size: 15 residues. The CDR3 here is CASSQAAANTGELFF. The CDR3 region has the DNA TGCGCCAGCAGCCAAGCGGCCGCGAACACCGGGGAGCTGTTTTTT.

The chain combines TRBV20-1 with TRBJ1-4; D not certain. The germline V and J ends were trimmed by 0 bases and 6 bases, with 11 bases remaining between them. Germline V lookup: CDR1 DFQATT, CDR2 SNEGSKA (reference sequence). The CDR3 is made up of 14 amino acids. Here the CDR3 reads CSARDPKMDEKLFF. CDR3 bases: TGCAGTGCTAGAGATCCCAAAATGGATGAAAAACTGTTTTTT.

This clonotype appeared a few times. The rearrangement uses TRBV27 and TRBJ2-1, with D tentatively TRBD1 or TRBD2 (5 bases each). CDR1 MNHEY and CDR2 SMNVEV come from the germline V gene (reference sequence). The CDR3 loop spans 15 amino acids. V dropped 3 bases and J dropped 2 bases, with 11 bases sitting between them. CDR3 in amino acids: CASSLNGGAYNEQFF. The CDR3 DNA reads TGTGCCAGCAGTTTGAATGGGGGTGCCTACAATGAGCAGTTCTTC.

This clonotype has only one observation. The CDR3 reads CSATRGQPSGEQYF. CDR3 nucleotides: TGCAGTGCTACCCGCGGACAGCCCTCGGGGGAGCAGTACTTC. The chain recombines TRBV20-1 with TRBJ2-7, with D possibly being TRBD1 (6 bases). The CDR3 spans 14 residues. Germline-derived CDR1 and CDR2 are DFQATT and SNEGSKA (reference sequence). Trimming removed 4 bases at V and 7 bases at J, with 20 bases between.

This clonotype was seen only a few times. The gene calls are TRBV29-1 and TRBJ2-5; maybe TRBD2 (6 bases). Germline CDR1 SQVTM, CDR2 ANQGSEA. Trimming left V 5 bases short and J 2 bases short, with 15 bases between. The CDR3 totals 14 residues. CDR3 region: CSVCASETQETQYF. The CDR3 coding sequence is TGCAGCGTTTGCGCTAGCGAAACTCAAGAGACCCAGTACTTC.

A few counts support this clonotype. V gene TRBV7-2 combines with J gene TRBJ2-5; maybe TRBD2 (5 bases). This CDR3 region has 14 residues. Per germline, CDR1 SGHTA and CDR2 FQGNSA. Trimming stripped 5 bases from V and 5 bases from J, with 15 bases between. In DNA form, the CDR3 reads TGTGCCAGCAGCCCCAGACTAAGTTGGGAGACCCAGTACTTC. Its translation is CASSPRLSWETQYF.

This clonotype was observed at least ten times. The rearrangement joins TRBV3-1 to TRBJ2-1; 9 nucleotides agree with TRBD2. The CDR3 extends over 14 amino acids. The germline V gene encodes CDR1 LGHDT and CDR2 YNNKEL (reference sequence). V was pared by 5 bases and J by 7 bases, with 6 bases of the junction left unmatched. The CDR3 spells CASSYGTSNNEQFF. The CDR3 DNA follows: TGTGCCAGCAGCTATGGGACTAGCAATAATGAGCAGTTCTTC.

The V call is TRBV20-1, the J call TRBJ2-5; D perhaps matches TRBD1 (5 bases). This CDR3 is built from 15 residues. V lost 8 bases and J 0 bases, leaving 19 bases between the germline ends. Germline V gene data show CDR1 as DFQATT and CDR2 as SNEGSKA (reference sequence). CDR3: CSSVKPTGYQETQYF. The CDR3 nucleotides are TGCAGTTCCGTCAAACCTACAGGCTACCAAGAGACCCAGTACTTC.

This clonotype appeared a few times. The chain uses TRBV5-4 and TRBJ2-7; 7 bases align to TRBD2. Germline V CDR1 and CDR2: SGHNT, YYREEE (reference sequence). CDR3 length: 16 amino acids. Trimming cost V 0 bases and J 3 bases; bases outside gene matches: 9. The DNA of the CDR3 is TGTGCCAGCAGCTTGGCATCTAGCGGTCCGATCTACGAGCAGTACTTC. Amino acid sequence: CASSLASSGPIYEQYF.

The rearrangement joins TRBV5-1 to TRBJ2-7; TRBD2 matches at 11 bases. V lost 2 bases, J lost 3 bases, and 13 bases stayed unmatched. CDR1 is SGHRS, CDR2 YFSETQ, per germline. The CDR3 contains 18 residues. CDR3 sequence (DNA): TGCGCCAGCAGCTTCGGATTAGCGGGAGGGCCAAACTTCTACGAGCAGTACTTC. This translates into CASSFGLAGGPNFYEQYF.

The sample holds a few counts of this clonotype. The chain is built from TRBV18 and TRBJ2-7; D is ambiguous. V lost 5 bases, J lost 2 bases, and 13 bases lay in between. Germline V gene sequence: CDR1 KGHSH, CDR2 LQKENI. The CDR3 is made up of 14 amino acids. CDR3 nucleotide sequence: TGTGCCAGCTCATCAGGTCCTGCCCCCTACGAGCAGTACTTC. This encodes CASSSGPAPYEQYF.

V usage is TRBV19 and J usage is TRBJ2-7; no clear D. The germline CDR1 and CDR2 sequences are LNHDA and SQIVND (reference sequence). The CDR3 is made up of 14 amino acids. Trimming cost V 2 bases and J 6 bases, with 14 bases left between them. The CDR3 DNA reads TGTGCCAGTAGTATAAGGGCGGAGAGCCTCGAGCAGTACTTC. As protein: CASSIRAESLEQYF.

The J gene is TRBJ2-1, the V gene TRBV30; 9 bases align to TRBD1. V shed 3 bases and J 6 bases; nucleotides not matched to a gene: 3. CDR3 length: 13 amino acids. CDR1 is GTSNPN and CDR2 is SVGIG in the germline V gene (reference sequence). The CDR3, as DNA: TGTGCCTGGAGCGCGGACAGGGGCAATGAGCAGTTCTTC. As protein: CAWSADRGNEQFF.

This chain connects TRBV19 to TRBJ2-7; TRBD2 is a possible D gene (5 bases). The CDR3 runs to 15 residues. The V end lost 1 base, the J end lost 2 bases, and 12 bases lay between the germline ends. Germline V CDR1 and CDR2: LNHDA, SQIVND (reference sequence). This CDR3 reads CASSIAPGGTYEQYF. The DNA for the CDR3 is TGTGCCAGTAGTATAGCTCCTGGAGGAACCTACGAGCAGTACTTC.